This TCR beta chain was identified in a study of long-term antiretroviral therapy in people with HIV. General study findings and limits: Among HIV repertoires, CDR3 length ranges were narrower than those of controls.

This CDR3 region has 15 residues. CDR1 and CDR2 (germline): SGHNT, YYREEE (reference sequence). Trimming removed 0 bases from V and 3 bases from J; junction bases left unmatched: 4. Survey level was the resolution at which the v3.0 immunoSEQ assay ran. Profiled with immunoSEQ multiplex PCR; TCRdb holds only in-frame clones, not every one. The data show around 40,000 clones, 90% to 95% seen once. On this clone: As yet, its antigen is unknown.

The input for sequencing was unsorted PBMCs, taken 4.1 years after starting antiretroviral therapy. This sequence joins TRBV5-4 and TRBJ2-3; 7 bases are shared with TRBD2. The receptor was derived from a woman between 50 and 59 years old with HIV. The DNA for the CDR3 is TGTGCCAGCAGCTTGGTGGCTAGCGGTACAGATACGCAGTATTTT. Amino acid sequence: CASSLVASGTDTQYF. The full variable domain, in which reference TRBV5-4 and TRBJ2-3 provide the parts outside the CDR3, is ETGVTQSPTHLIKTRGQQVTLRCSSQSGHNTVSWYQQALGQGPQFIFQYYREEENGRGNFPPRFSGLQFPNYSSELNVNALELDDSALYLCASSLVASGTDTQYFGPGTRLTVL.